This TCR beta chain was identified in a study of cytomegalovirus exposure and HLA in healthy donors. Only in-frame clones appear in the TCRdb table, and some are missing; sequencing was by immunoSEQ multiplex PCR. Of under 300,000 clones listed, approximately 83% were seen once; the top ten hold roughly 1.2%. The V end lost 3 bases, the J end lost 0 bases, and 14 bases lay between the germline ends. The CDR3 runs to 16 residues. Per germline, CDR1 MNHNS and CDR2 SASEGT. The material sequenced was PBMCs. The chain couples TRBV6-1 to TRBJ1-2, with TRBD1 as a possible D gene (5 bases). The clonotype was recovered from a woman aged 25-40 years in good health and CMV-seropositive. CDR3 loop: CASSDRTTYANYGYTF. In nucleotides, the CDR3 is TGTGCCAGCAGTGATCGGACAACTTACGCTAACTATGGCTACACCTTC.